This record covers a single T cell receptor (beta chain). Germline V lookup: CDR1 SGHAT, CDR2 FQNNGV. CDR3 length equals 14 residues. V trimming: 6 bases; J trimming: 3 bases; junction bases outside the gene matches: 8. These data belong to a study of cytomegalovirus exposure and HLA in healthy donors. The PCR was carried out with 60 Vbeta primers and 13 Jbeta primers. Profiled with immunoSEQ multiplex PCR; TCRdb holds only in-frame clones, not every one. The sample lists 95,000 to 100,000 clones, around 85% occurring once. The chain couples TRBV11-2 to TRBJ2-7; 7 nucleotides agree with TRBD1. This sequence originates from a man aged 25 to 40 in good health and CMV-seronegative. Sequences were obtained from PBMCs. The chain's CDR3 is CASSRTGVFYEQYF. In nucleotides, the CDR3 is TGTGCCAGCAGTCGGACAGGTGTATTCTACGAGCAGTACTTC.